This T cell receptor (beta chain) was documented in a study of neurological immune-mediated disorders. 5'RACE with 10-nucleotide random UMIs generated the cDNA. One entry per CDR3 protein, called by TCRdb with MiXCR from the 5' RACE reads. The sample gives some 50,000 distinct CDR3 sequences, roughly 24% of which show up once; around a quarter is in the top ten. 2 million unsorted PBMCs were stored in RNAlater at -80 °C before RNA extraction. Sequencing was performed on PBMCs. This TCR derives from a woman in her 70s in good health.

The DNA for the CDR3 is TGTGCCAGCAGCATCGTGAGCAACACCATATATTTT. Its translation: CASSIVSNTIYF. The V gene is TRBV7-9, the J gene TRBJ1-3; D is uncertain. The CDR3 sequence is 12 residues long. CDR1 and CDR2 (germline): SEHNR, FQNEAQ (reference sequence). Deletions cut 5 bases from V and 7 bases from J, with 9 bases between.